A selection of T cell receptor beta chains follows, all from one sample in a study of regulatory T cells in long-lasting Graves disease. TCRdb ran MiXCR on the multiplex PCR reads and lists one entry per CDR3 protein. Of approximately 440,000 distinct CDR3 sequences listed, around 20% are singletons. The specimen was peripheral blood mononuclear cells (PBMCs), collected when the disease was refractory, from a patient treated with antithyroid drugs. The receptors originated from a female donor with Graves disease. The CDR3 runs from the conserved cysteine through the conserved F or W. The D gene is left open where the match is weak. Clone sizes are given selectively: once, few, many, or a class where the clone is expanded.

TRBV6-1	TRBJ2-7	many	-	TGTGCCAGCGGCCTCGAGGAGGGGGTGGACGAGCAGTACTTC	CASGLEEGVDEQYF
TRBV2	TRBJ2-3	few	-	TGTGCCAGCAGCTTATGGGACTCACGCACAGATACGCAGTATTTT	CASSLWDSRTDTQYF
TRBV7-2	TRBJ2-7	-	TRBD2	TGTGCCAGCAGAAAACTAGCGGAGGTCTCCTACGAGCAGTACTTC	CASRKLAEVSYEQYF
TRBV20-1	TRBJ2-5	many	TRBD2	TGCAGTGCTACGGGACTAGCGGGAGGGCCGAAGACCCAGTACTTC	CSATGLAGGPKTQYF
TRBV14	TRBJ2-5	few	-	TGTGCCAGCAGCCAAGCCAAAATCGGGATTTCAGAGACCCAGTACTTC	CASSQAKIGISETQYF
TRBV20-1	TRBJ2-4	-	TRBD2	TGCAGTGCTAGAGTCATAATGGGACTAGCGGAGGGAATAGCCAAAAACATTCAGTACTTC	CSARVIMGLAEGIAKNIQYF
TRBV3-1	TRBJ1-4	many	-	TGTGCCAGCAGCCAGGAGAACAGTAATGAAAAACTGTTTTTT	CASSQENSNEKLFF
TRBV12-3/TRBV12-4	TRBJ2-2	-	-	TGTGCCAGCGCCAGGGATGACACCGGGGAGCTGTTTTTT	CASARDDTGELFF
TRBV25-1	TRBJ1-4	many	TRBD1	TGTGCCAGCAGTGAACTCCGGGGCAGGGGGCGCGGTCCGAATGAAAAACTGTTTTTT	CASSELRGRGRGPNEKLFF
TRBV6-2/TRBV6-3	TRBJ2-1	-	-	TGTGCCAGCAGTCGGGACTCGGATGAGCAGTTCTTC	CASSRDSDEQFF
TRBV5-1	TRBJ2-7	-	TRBD2	TGCGCCAGTAAACTAGCGGGAGGGTTCCACGAGCAGTACTTC	CASKLAGGFHEQYF
TRBV3-2	TRBJ2-5	few	-	TGTGCCAGCAGCCAAGTCGGGTTCCAGAAAGAGACCCAGTACTTC	CASSQVGFQKETQYF